These T cell receptor beta chains were read from a single sample in a study of blood T cell repertoires in COVID-19. TCRdb's table, derived via immunoSEQ multiplex PCR, lists solely in-frame clones and lacks some. The table lists around 68,000 clones, 89% of them singletons. The source material was peripheral blood. The receptors shown here come from a man in his fifties with active COVID-19. Each CDR3 is given with its conserved first and last residue. D genes are given only for firm matches. Not all rows give a size; the values are once, few, many and, for expanded clones, a class.

CDR3nt: TGTGCCAGCAGCCAAAGCGGGTTTGGGGCATTACGAACTTTCTTT; CDR3aa: CASSQSGFGALRTFF; abundance: -; j_gene: TRBJ1-1; len: 15; d_gene: -; v_gene: TRBV14
CDR3nt: TGTGCCAGCAGCGCGGGGGGGTTTGATGAGCAGTTCTTC; CDR3aa: CASSAGGFDEQFF; abundance: -; j_gene: TRBJ2-1; len: 13; d_gene: TRBD2; v_gene: TRBV9
CDR3nt: TGTGCCAGCAGTTATCCGGGACTCCCGAACACTGAAGCTTTCTTT; CDR3aa: CASSYPGLPNTEAFF; abundance: -; j_gene: TRBJ1-1; len: 15; d_gene: -; v_gene: TRBV6-5
CDR3nt: TGTGCCTGGAGCGAGGGGGTCATCACAGGGAGAGACGAGCAGTACTTC; CDR3aa: CAWSEGVITGRDEQYF; abundance: few; j_gene: TRBJ2-7; len: 16; d_gene: -; v_gene: TRBV30
CDR3nt: TGTGCCAGCAGTTCCAAAGCCAACTATGGCTACACCTTC; CDR3aa: CASSSKANYGYTF; abundance: -; j_gene: TRBJ1-2; len: 13; d_gene: -; v_gene: TRBV6-6
CDR3nt: TGTGCCACCAGCAGAGATCTAGCAGGGGGCAAAGAGCAGTTCTTC; CDR3aa: CATSRDLAGGKEQFF; abundance: -; j_gene: TRBJ2-1; len: 15; d_gene: TRBD1; v_gene: TRBV15
CDR3nt: TGTGCCACCTGCCTTACCGGACAGGGGAATAATGAGCAGTTCTTC; CDR3aa: CATCLTGQGNNEQFF; abundance: -; j_gene: TRBJ2-1; len: 15; d_gene: TRBD1; v_gene: TRBV6-5
CDR3nt: TGCGCCAGCAGCCACCGCGACACGTCCTACGAGCAGTACTTC; CDR3aa: CASSHRDTSYEQYF; abundance: -; j_gene: TRBJ2-7; len: 14; d_gene: -; v_gene: TRBV4-1
CDR3nt: TGCAGCGCCCGGACGGGACTTAATGAAAAACTGTTTTTT; CDR3aa: CSARTGLNEKLFF; abundance: -; j_gene: TRBJ1-4; len: 13; d_gene: -; v_gene: TRBV29-1
CDR3nt: TGTGCCAGTAGCGTCCTGGACACCGGGGAGCTGTTTTTT; CDR3aa: CASSVLDTGELFF; abundance: -; j_gene: TRBJ2-2; len: 13; d_gene: -; v_gene: TRBV2
CDR3nt: TGTGCCAGCAGCGGGACAGGGTATTCACCCCTCCACTTT; CDR3aa: CASSGTGYSPLHF; abundance: -; j_gene: TRBJ1-6; len: 13; d_gene: TRBD1; v_gene: TRBV7-9
CDR3nt: TGTGCCAGCAGCCGGGACAGGGCTTTGGATGAGCAGTTCTTC; CDR3aa: CASSRDRALDEQFF; abundance: -; j_gene: TRBJ2-1; len: 14; d_gene: TRBD1; v_gene: TRBV7-2
CDR3nt: TGTGCCAGCAGCCAAGGTCATGGAGGAGTGAACACTGAAGCTTTCTTT; CDR3aa: CASSQGHGGVNTEAFF; abundance: few; j_gene: TRBJ1-1; len: 16; d_gene: -; v_gene: TRBV3-1/TRBV3-2
CDR3nt: TGTGCCAGCAGTGAAGAGATAGGAAGACTAGCGGGGGGATACAATGAGCAGTTCTTC; CDR3aa: CASSEEIGRLAGGYNEQFF; abundance: -; j_gene: TRBJ2-1; len: 19; d_gene: TRBD2; v_gene: TRBV6-1
CDR3nt: TGTGCCAGCAGTACCTGGGACAGGGTGATAGCCAAAAACATTCAGTACTTC; CDR3aa: CASSTWDRVIAKNIQYF; abundance: -; j_gene: TRBJ2-4; len: 17; d_gene: TRBD1; v_gene: TRBV27
CDR3nt: TGTGCCAGCAGTATGGACTGGACCAACACCGGGGAGCTGTTTTTT; CDR3aa: CASSMDWTNTGELFF; abundance: -; j_gene: TRBJ2-2; len: 15; d_gene: -; v_gene: TRBV7-2
CDR3nt: TGTGCCAGCAGTCCTACCGGGACAGGAAACGGCTACACCTTC; CDR3aa: CASSPTGTGNGYTF; abundance: few; j_gene: TRBJ1-2; len: 14; d_gene: TRBD1; v_gene: TRBV2
CDR3nt: TGTGCCAGCAGACTCGGGACTAGCGGGGGAAAACCCTACGAGCAGTACTTC; CDR3aa: CASRLGTSGGKPYEQYF; abundance: -; j_gene: TRBJ2-7; len: 17; d_gene: TRBD2; v_gene: TRBV2
CDR3nt: TGTGCCAGCAGTTTACTACAGCCGAACACCGGGGAGCTGTTTTTT; CDR3aa: CASSLLQPNTGELFF; abundance: few; j_gene: TRBJ2-2; len: 15; d_gene: -; v_gene: TRBV27
CDR3nt: TGTGCCAGCAGTGTGGGGGACTCAACCTACGAGCAGTACTTC; CDR3aa: CASSVGDSTYEQYF; abundance: -; j_gene: TRBJ2-7; len: 14; d_gene: -; v_gene: TRBV2
CDR3nt: TGTGCCAGCAGCTTCATCTTTCGGGGGATGGAGACTGAAGCTTTCTTT; CDR3aa: CASSFIFRGMETEAFF; abundance: -; j_gene: TRBJ1-1; len: 16; d_gene: -; v_gene: TRBV11-2
CDR3nt: TGCGCCAGCAGCCAGGCGACTAGCGGGGGAGATTACGAGCAGTACTTC; CDR3aa: CASSQATSGGDYEQYF; abundance: -; j_gene: TRBJ2-7; len: 16; d_gene: TRBD2; v_gene: TRBV4-1
CDR3nt: TGTGCCAGTAGTTCTCCCGGGGTGTTTCCCAATGAGCAGTTCTTC; CDR3aa: CASSSPGVFPNEQFF; abundance: -; j_gene: TRBJ2-1; len: 15; d_gene: -; v_gene: TRBV19
CDR3nt: TGTGCCAGCACCCCTAGCGGGGAGCATGAGCAGTTCTTC; CDR3aa: CASTPSGEHEQFF; abundance: -; j_gene: TRBJ2-1; len: 13; d_gene: TRBD2; v_gene: TRBV12-3/TRBV12-4
CDR3nt: TGCGCCAGCAGCCAAGAACCGGGCAGGGGCGCTGGAAACACCATATATTTT; CDR3aa: CASSQEPGRGAGNTIYF; abundance: -; j_gene: TRBJ1-3; len: 17; d_gene: -; v_gene: TRBV4-1
CDR3nt: TGTGCCAGCAGCGCGAAGACAGTCCAGCCCCAGCATTTT; CDR3aa: CASSAKTVQPQHF; abundance: -; j_gene: TRBJ1-5; len: 13; d_gene: -; v_gene: TRBV2
CDR3nt: TGCGCCAGCAGTGAAACAGGGGGCTATGAGCAGTACTTC; CDR3aa: CASSETGGYEQYF; abundance: -; j_gene: TRBJ2-7; len: 13; d_gene: TRBD1; v_gene: TRBV10-2
CDR3nt: TGTGCCAGCTCCGAGGGGGCAGTCTACGAGCAGTACTTC; CDR3aa: CASSEGAVYEQYF; abundance: -; j_gene: TRBJ2-7; len: 13; d_gene: TRBD1; v_gene: TRBV18
CDR3nt: TGCGCCAGCAGCTTGCCGGGACAGGGAAAAGAGACCCAGTACTTC; CDR3aa: CASSLPGQGKETQYF; abundance: -; j_gene: TRBJ2-5; len: 15; d_gene: TRBD1; v_gene: TRBV5-1
CDR3nt: TGTGCCAGCAGCTTAGTTGCGGGGAAGCAGCCCCATGAGCAGTTCTTC; CDR3aa: CASSLVAGKQPHEQFF; abundance: -; j_gene: TRBJ2-1; len: 16; d_gene: -; v_gene: TRBV11-2
CDR3nt: TGTGCCTGGAGTGGCCCAGGGATGACTGCGTCCGAGCAGTACTTC; CDR3aa: CAWSGPGMTASEQYF; abundance: -; j_gene: TRBJ2-7; len: 15; d_gene: -; v_gene: TRBV30
CDR3nt: TGTGCCAGCAGCTTCCAGGGGGCGATGAACACTGAAGCTTTCTTT; CDR3aa: CASSFQGAMNTEAFF; abundance: -; j_gene: TRBJ1-1; len: 15; d_gene: TRBD1; v_gene: TRBV5-5
CDR3nt: TGCGCCAGCAGCCAAACACCGGGACAGTCCTCTGGAAACACCATATATTTT; CDR3aa: CASSQTPGQSSGNTIYF; abundance: -; j_gene: TRBJ1-3; len: 17; d_gene: TRBD1; v_gene: TRBV5-1
CDR3nt: TGTGCCAGCAGCTTCCTTCGGGGGAATTCACCCCTCCACTTT; CDR3aa: CASSFLRGNSPLHF; abundance: -; j_gene: TRBJ1-6; len: 14; d_gene: -; v_gene: TRBV11-2
CDR3nt: TGTGCCAGCAGCCCGGGGACAGGGGCTGATGAAAAACTGTTTTTT; CDR3aa: CASSPGTGADEKLFF; abundance: -; j_gene: TRBJ1-4; len: 15; d_gene: TRBD1; v_gene: TRBV7-7
CDR3nt: TGTGCCAGCAGAGGCGACAGAGCCACCGGGGAGCTGTTTTTT; CDR3aa: CASRGDRATGELFF; abundance: -; j_gene: TRBJ2-2; len: 14; d_gene: -; v_gene: TRBV2
CDR3nt: TGTGCCAGCAGCCAGGACAGGGCAGCGTCGTTCTCACCCCTCCACTTT; CDR3aa: CASSQDRAASFSPLHF; abundance: -; j_gene: TRBJ1-6; len: 16; d_gene: TRBD1; v_gene: TRBV7-9
CDR3nt: TGTGCCAGCTCACCACGGGGGCAGGGTGGCGGCTACACCTTC; CDR3aa: CASSPRGQGGGYTF; abundance: -; j_gene: TRBJ1-2; len: 14; d_gene: -; v_gene: TRBV18
CDR3nt: TGCGCCAGCAGCCAGGGACAGGGGGCAGGTTCGGAGACCCAGTACTTC; CDR3aa: CASSQGQGAGSETQYF; abundance: -; j_gene: TRBJ2-5; len: 16; d_gene: TRBD1; v_gene: TRBV4-1
CDR3nt: TGTGCCAGCTCTACCGTCGGGGGTGGAAACACCATATATTTT; CDR3aa: CASSTVGGGNTIYF; abundance: -; j_gene: TRBJ1-3; len: 14; d_gene: -; v_gene: TRBV5-4
CDR3nt: TGTGCCAGTAGCCCCCTCCCTGGGAGCACCTCTGGAAACACCATATATTTT; CDR3aa: CASSPLPGSTSGNTIYF; abundance: few; j_gene: TRBJ1-3; len: 17; d_gene: -; v_gene: TRBV19
CDR3nt: TGTGCCAGCAGTCGGGACAGGGCGGGCGGGGAGCTGTTTTTT; CDR3aa: CASSRDRAGGELFF; abundance: -; j_gene: TRBJ2-2; len: 14; d_gene: TRBD1; v_gene: TRBV2
CDR3nt: TGCGCCAGCAGCGCCGGGACAGGGAGTAGGGAGACCCAGTACTTC; CDR3aa: CASSAGTGSRETQYF; abundance: -; j_gene: TRBJ2-5; len: 15; d_gene: TRBD1; v_gene: TRBV5-1
CDR3nt: TGTGCCAGCAGCTGGGGCTTGGGACAGCCCCAGCATTTT; CDR3aa: CASSWGLGQPQHF; abundance: -; j_gene: TRBJ1-5; len: 13; d_gene: -; v_gene: TRBV7-2
CDR3nt: TGTGCCAGCAGCCTTACCCACAGGGGGCAAGAGACCCAGTACTTC; CDR3aa: CASSLTHRGQETQYF; abundance: -; j_gene: TRBJ2-5; len: 15; d_gene: TRBD1; v_gene: TRBV7-6
CDR3nt: TGTGCCTGGCAACAAATGAACACTGAAGCTTTCTTT; CDR3aa: CAWQQMNTEAFF; abundance: -; j_gene: TRBJ1-1; len: 12; d_gene: -; v_gene: TRBV30
CDR3nt: TGTGCCAGCAGTTACGGGGGGGGTGGCACTGAAGCTTTCTTT; CDR3aa: CASSYGGGGTEAFF; abundance: -; j_gene: TRBJ1-1; len: 14; d_gene: -; v_gene: TRBV6-5
CDR3nt: TGCGCCAGCAGCATCGAAGCATTTAACTATGGCTACACCTTC; CDR3aa: CASSIEAFNYGYTF; abundance: -; j_gene: TRBJ1-2; len: 14; d_gene: -; v_gene: TRBV5-1
CDR3nt: TGTGCCAGATGGGGACTAGCGGGGGCGAACACCGGGGAGCTGTTTTTT; CDR3aa: CARWGLAGANTGELFF; abundance: -; j_gene: TRBJ2-2; len: 16; d_gene: TRBD2; v_gene: TRBV30
CDR3nt: TGTGCCAGCAGCTCAGAGCGGGGGGGGACTTACAACACCGGGGAGCTGTTTTTT; CDR3aa: CASSSERGGTYNTGELFF; abundance: -; j_gene: TRBJ2-2; len: 18; d_gene: TRBD2; v_gene: TRBV11-2
CDR3nt: TGTGCCAGTAGTATTCGGGGAAATTCACCCCTCCACTTT; CDR3aa: CASSIRGNSPLHF; abundance: -; j_gene: TRBJ1-6; len: 13; d_gene: -; v_gene: TRBV19